This passage covers 26 T cell receptor beta chains from one sample sequenced in a study of blood T cell repertoires in COVID-19. TCRdb's table, derived via immunoSEQ multiplex PCR, lists solely in-frame clones and lacks some. The sample holds 650,000 to 800,000 clones, around 89% seen once. The source material was peripheral blood. Receptors originate from a woman under 30 with acute or convalescent COVID-19.

Note on this clone: Other DNA sequences of this sample code for an identical CDR3. CDR3 sequence reads: CASSLVGGGNQPQHF. In DNA form, the CDR3 reads TGTGCCAGCAGTTTGGTGGGCGGGGGCAATCAGCCCCAGCATTTT. The chain is built from TRBV28 and TRBJ1-5, with D unresolved. V was trimmed by 3 bases and J by 2 bases, leaving 11 bases between them. The CDR3 is 15 amino acids. Germline V gene lookup returns CDR1 MDHEN and CDR2 SYDVKM.

The chain links TRBV9 to TRBJ1-1; 10 bases are a match to TRBD1. J gave up 4 bases and V 3 bases, and 3 bases lay outside the gene matches. This CDR3 spans 14 amino acids. Per the germline V gene, CDR1 is SGDLS and CDR2 is YYNGEE. As DNA, the CDR3 is TGTGCCAGCAGCGAACGGGACAGGGGCACTGAAGCTTTCTTT. Translation gives CASSERDRGTEAFF.

The genes are TRBV29-1 and TRBJ1-2; perhaps TRBD1 as D (5 bases). CDR3 length equals 13 residues. V lost 3 bases and J lost 4, with 12 bases in between. CDR1 is SQVTM, CDR2 ANQGSEA, per germline. The CDR3 sequence: CSVEGGRPYGYTF. The CDR3 DNA reads TGCAGCGTTGAGGGGGGTCGGCCCTATGGCTACACCTTC.

In this sample, this clone turned up a few times. The chain recombines TRBV7-2 with TRBJ1-1, with D unclear. The ends were cut back, 1 base at V and 5 bases at J, with 17 bases in the middle. Germline lookup yields CDR1 SGHTA and CDR2 FQGNSA. The CDR3 runs 16 residues. The CDR3 bases are TGTGCCAGCAGCTTAGGTGGTGCGGGTTCTGGGACTGAAGCTTTCTTT. Translation gives CASSLGGAGSGTEAFF.

The CDR3 DNA is TGTGCCAGCAGCCACGGACAGGGGGGTATGGACGAGCAGTACTTC. Translation gives CASSHGQGGMDEQYF. The J gene is TRBJ2-7, the V gene TRBV7-9; 10 bases agree with TRBD1. The CDR3 length is 15 residues. V trimming: 5 bases; J trimming: 5 bases; junction bases outside the gene matches: 9. Germline V CDR1 and CDR2: SEHNR, FQNEAQ (reference sequence).

The CDR3 loop is CASSYAGGGETQYF. DNA for the CDR3: TGTGCCAGCAGCTACGCCGGGGGTGGAGAGACCCAGTACTTC. The chain links TRBV28 to TRBJ2-5; TRBD2 might be the D (6 bases). The germline V gene has CDR1 MDHEN and CDR2 SYDVKM. Trimming cost V 6 bases and J 4 bases, with 15 bases left between them. The CDR3 is made up of 14 amino acids.

The chain joins TRBV7-2 to TRBJ1-5; D possibly corresponds to TRBD1 (5 bases). Germline values: CDR1 SGHTA, CDR2 FQGNSA. CDR3 size: 14 residues. Trimming shortened V by 7 bases and J by 6 bases, and 16 bases separated the two germline ends. CDR3 loop: CASTPREGGQPQHF. DNA for the CDR3: TGTGCCAGCACCCCCAGGGAGGGTGGTCAGCCCCAGCATTTT. The whole variable domain, filled in from reference TRBV7-2 and TRBJ1-5, reads GAGVSQSPSNKVTEKGKDVELRCDPISGHTALYWYRQSLGQGLEFLIYFQGNSAPDKSGLPSDRFSAERTGGSVSTLTIQRTQQEDSAVYLCASTPREGGQPQHFGDGTRLSIL.

The rearrangement links TRBV12-3 or TRBV12-4 to TRBJ1-2, with D possibly being TRBD1 (6 bases). Deletions cut 4 bases from V and 6 bases from J, with 9 bases between. The CDR3 runs to 12 residues. The CDR3 DNA follows: TGTGCCAGCAGTTCAGGGGTGGATGGCTACACCTTC. It encodes CASSSGVDGYTF.

The J gene is TRBJ1-2, the V gene TRBV27; 11 positions agree with TRBD1. Germline values: CDR1 MNHEY, CDR2 SMNVEV (reference sequence). The CDR3 consists of 18 residues. Trimming took 4 bases from V and 8 from J; bases not matched to a gene: 18. The CDR3 loop reads CASSSITISGTGGEGYTF. The CDR3 DNA is TGTGCCAGCAGTTCCATAACTATTTCCGGGACAGGGGGGGAAGGCTACACCTTC.

The chain has TRBV13 and TRBJ2-3, with TRBD2 matching over 16 bases. The length of the CDR3 is 15 residues. Germline V CDR1 and CDR2: PRHDT, FYEKMQ (reference sequence). V shed 4 bases and J 8 bases; nucleotides not matched to a gene: 3. As DNA, the CDR3 is TGTGCCAGCAGCTCCGGGACTAGCGGGGGGGCTACGCAGTATTTT. Amino acid sequence: CASSSGTSGGATQYF.

The CDR3 loop reads CASSLPTGRGTQYF. As DNA, the CDR3 is TGTGCCAGCAGCTTACCAACAGGTCGCGGTACGCAGTATTTT. The genes are TRBV11-2 and TRBJ2-3; the D gene is possibly TRBD1 (5 bases). There are 14 residues in the CDR3. V lost 2 bases and J 8 bases, leaving 14 bases between the germline ends. Germline assignment: CDR1 SGHAT and CDR2 FQNNGV.

CDR3 in amino acids: CASTQGRPYEQYF. DNA of the CDR3: TGTGCCAGCACTCAGGGCCGGCCCTACGAGCAGTACTTC. The chain recombines TRBV12-3 or TRBV12-4 with TRBJ2-7; weak D call: TRBD1 (5 bases). This CDR3 spans 13 amino acids. The V gene lost 7 bases and the J gene lost 2 bases, with 12 bases spanning the gap.

This sequence joins TRBV4-1 and TRBJ1-2, with no clear D. Germline V gene sequence: CDR1 MGHRA, CDR2 YSYEKL. This CDR3 contains 11 residues. V was pared by 0 bases and J by 6 bases, with 2 bases between. DNA of the CDR3: TGCGCCAGCAGCCAAGACAATGGCTACACCTTC. Its translation: CASSQDNGYTF.

This chain connects TRBV14 to TRBJ1-4; the D is unclear. Germline-derived CDR1 and CDR2 are SGHDN and FVKESK. V gave up 0 bases and J gave up 0 bases, with 8 bases separating them. The CDR3 contains 16 residues. The CDR3, as DNA: TGTGCCAGCAGCCAAGAGTCGCGCGCAACTAATGAAAAACTGTTTTTT. Its translation is CASSQESRATNEKLFF.

About this clone: One end of the junction fails to match germline, which may point to a read error. The chain joins TRBV19 to TRBJ1-2, with TRBD1 as a possible D gene (5 bases). Germline lookup yields CDR1 LNHDA and CDR2 SQIVND (reference sequence). The CDR3 has 12 amino acids. DNA for the CDR3: TGTGCCAGTACCTCAGTGGGGGGATCCTTCGCCTTC. Residues: CASTSVGGSFAF. The full variable domain, completed using reference TRBV19 and TRBJ1-2, is DGGITQSPKYLFRKEGQNVTLSCEQNLNHDAMYWYRQDPGQGLRLIYYSQIVNDFQKGDIAEGYSVSREKKESFPLTVTSAQKNPTAFYLCASTSVGGSFAFGSGTRLTVV.

Concerning this clone itself: The identical CDR3 is also encoded by other nucleotide sequences in the sample. The gene calls are TRBV12-3 or TRBV12-4 and TRBJ2-3; D is undetermined. V was pared by 5 bases and J by 3 bases, with 3 bases between. There are 11 residues in the CDR3. The CDR3 nucleotides are TGTGCCAGCAGTCAAACAGATACGCAGTATTTT. Translation gives CASSQTDTQYF.

The gene calls are TRBV7-9 and TRBJ2-1; 7 positions match TRBD1. The V gene end was trimmed by 1 base and the J gene end by 4 bases; junction bases not matched to a gene: 4. The CDR3 is made up of 15 amino acids. The germline V gene encodes CDR1 SEHNR and CDR2 FQNEAQ (reference sequence). CDR3 DNA sequence: TGTGCCAGCAGCTTAGACGGGACAGCTTACAATGAGCAGTTCTTC. Translated, it gives CASSLDGTAYNEQFF. Filled out from reference TRBV7-9 and TRBJ2-1, the complete variable domain reads DTGVSQNPRHKITKRGQNVTFRCDPISEHNRLYWYRQTLGQGPEFLTYFQNEAQLEKSRLLSDRFSAERPKGSFSTLEIQRTEQGDSAMYLCASSLDGTAYNEQFFGPGTRLTVL.

This chain connects TRBV5-6 to TRBJ1-2; 9 bases agree with TRBD1. V shed 0 bases, J shed 6 bases, and the junction held 6 bases outside the gene matches. The germline CDR1 and CDR2 sequences are SGHDT and YYEEEE. CDR3 size: 15 residues. The DNA for the CDR3 is TGTGCCAGCAGCTTGGACAGGGGGCGCTACGATGGCTACACCTTC. This encodes CASSLDRGRYDGYTF.

This clone was detected once. The gene calls are TRBV5-1 and TRBJ2-5; 11 bases map to TRBD2. V lost 2 bases, J lost 5 bases, and 8 bases stayed unmatched. The germline gives CDR1 SGHRS, CDR2 YFSETQ. The CDR3 contains 16 residues. The CDR3 nucleotides read TGCGCCAGCAGCTTACTAGCGGGGGAAGTTGGGGAGACCCAGTACTTC. This codes for CASSLLAGEVGETQYF.

This clone was detected once. V and J are TRBV5-6 and TRBJ2-7; the D gene is possibly TRBD1 (6 bases). CDR1 SGHDT and CDR2 YYEEEE come from the germline V gene. This CDR3 region has 15 residues. The V and J ends lost 3 bases and 3 bases respectively, with 16 bases between them. CDR3 in amino acids: CASSSLDSAIYEQYF. Here the CDR3 DNA reads TGTGCCAGCAGCTCTTTGGACAGCGCGATCTACGAGCAGTACTTC. Full variable domain (rest looked up from reference TRBV5-6 and TRBJ2-7): DAGVTQSPTHLIKTRGQQVTLRCSPKSGHDTVSWYQQALGQGPQFIFQYYEEEERQRGNFPDRFSGHQFPNYSSELNVNALLLGDSALYLCASSSLDSAIYEQYFGPGTRLTVT.

The chain employs TRBV19 and TRBJ2-7, with 10 bases that match TRBD1. The CDR3 consists of 15 residues. The V gene's germline CDR1 is LNHDA and CDR2 SQIVND (reference sequence). V shed 3 bases and J 7 bases; nucleotides not matched to a gene: 9. The CDR3 DNA sequence: TGTGCCAGTAGTATTGGGCGGGACAGGGGTAAAGAGCAGTACTTC. Translation gives CASSIGRDRGKEQYF.

This chain joins TRBV21-1 and TRBJ2-1; the table's D call of TRBD2 was not tested on the DNA. TRBV21-1 corresponds to a pseudogene. This CDR3 comprises 15 residues. This CDR3 reads CASSKEKVLYNEQFF. CDR3 DNA sequence: TGTGCCAGCAGCAAAGAAAAGGTACTATACAATGAGCAGTTCTTC.

In DNA form, the CDR3 reads TGTGCCAGCAGCTTCGGGACAGGGGGCTCTGGAAACACCATATATTTT. Translating gives CASSFGTGGSGNTIYF. The chain has TRBV7-3 and TRBJ1-3, with TRBD1 identical over 11 bases. Trimming cost V 3 bases and J 0 bases; bases outside gene matches: 1. Germline-derived CDR1 and CDR2 are SGHTA and FQGTGA. This CDR3 spans 16 amino acids.

V usage is TRBV14 and J usage is TRBJ2-2; 9 bases are a match to TRBD2. Trimming at V came to 4 bases and at J to 0 bases, leaving 3 bases not matched to a gene. Germline loops: CDR1 SGHDN, CDR2 FVKESK. CDR3 length: 16 amino acids. The CDR3 region is CASSPSSGANTGELFF. CDR3 nucleotides: TGTGCCAGCAGCCCATCTAGCGGGGCGAACACCGGGGAGCTGTTTTTT.

The rearrangement joins TRBV9 to TRBJ2-7, with TRBD1 matching 8 bases. CDR3 size: 13 residues. Trimming took 3 bases from V and 3 from J; bases not matched to a gene: 2. The germline V gene has CDR1 SGDLS and CDR2 YYNGEE. This CDR3 is CASSADRDYEQYF. The CDR3 DNA follows: TGTGCCAGCAGCGCGGACAGGGACTACGAGCAGTACTTC.

This clone appeared a few times. The gene calls are TRBV5-5 and TRBJ1-6, with 11 bases matching TRBD1. Germline V gives CDR1 SGHKS, CDR2 YYEKEE (reference sequence). V lost 0 bases and J lost 4; bases outside the gene matches: 6. The CDR3 consists of 18 residues. CDR3 region: CASSLEVDRGRYNSPLHF. DNA of the CDR3: TGTGCCAGCAGCTTGGAGGTGGACAGGGGGCGGTATAATTCACCCCTCCACTTT. The variable domain in full, completed from reference TRBV5-5 and TRBJ1-6, reads DAGVTQSPTHLIKTRGQQVTLRCSPISGHKSVSWYQQVLGQGPQFIFQYYEKEERGRGNFPDRFSARQFPNYSSELNVNALLLGDSALYLCASSLEVDRGRYNSPLHFGNGTRLTVT.